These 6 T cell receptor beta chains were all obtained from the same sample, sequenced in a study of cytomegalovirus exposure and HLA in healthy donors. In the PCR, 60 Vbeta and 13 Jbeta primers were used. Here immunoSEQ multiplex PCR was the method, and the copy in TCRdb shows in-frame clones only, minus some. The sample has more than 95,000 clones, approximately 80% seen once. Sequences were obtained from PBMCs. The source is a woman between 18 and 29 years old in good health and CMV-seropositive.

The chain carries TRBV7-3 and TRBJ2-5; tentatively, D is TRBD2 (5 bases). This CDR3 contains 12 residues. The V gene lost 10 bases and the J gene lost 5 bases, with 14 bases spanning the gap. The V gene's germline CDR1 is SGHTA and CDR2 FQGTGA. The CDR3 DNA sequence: TGTGCCATCCTACTAGGGCGGGAGACCCAGTACTTC. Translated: CAILLGRETQYF.

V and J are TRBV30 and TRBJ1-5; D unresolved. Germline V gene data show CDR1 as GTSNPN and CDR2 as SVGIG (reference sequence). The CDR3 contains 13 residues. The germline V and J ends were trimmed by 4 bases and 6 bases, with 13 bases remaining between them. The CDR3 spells CAWTTGEGQPQHF. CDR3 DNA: TGTGCCTGGACAACGGGAGAGGGTCAGCCCCAGCATTTT.

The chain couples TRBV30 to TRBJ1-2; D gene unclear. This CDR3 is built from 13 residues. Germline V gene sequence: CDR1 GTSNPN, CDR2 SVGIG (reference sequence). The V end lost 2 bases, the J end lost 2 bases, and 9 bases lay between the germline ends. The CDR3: CAWSTGGNYGYTF. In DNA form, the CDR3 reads TGTGCCTGGAGTACCGGCGGGAACTATGGCTACACCTTC.

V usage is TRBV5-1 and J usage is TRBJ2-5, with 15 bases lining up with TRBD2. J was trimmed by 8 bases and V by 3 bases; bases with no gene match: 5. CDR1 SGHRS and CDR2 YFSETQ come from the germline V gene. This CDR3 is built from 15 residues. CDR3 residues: CASSSGLAGGQTQYF. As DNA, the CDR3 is TGCGCCAGCAGCTCCGGACTAGCGGGAGGGCAAACCCAGTACTTC.

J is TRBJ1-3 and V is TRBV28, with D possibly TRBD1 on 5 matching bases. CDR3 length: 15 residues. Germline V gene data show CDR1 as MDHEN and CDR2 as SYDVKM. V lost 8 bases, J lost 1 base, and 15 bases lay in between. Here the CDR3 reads CASRSPGGSGNTIYF. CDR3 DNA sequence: TGTGCCAGCCGCTCACCGGGGGGATCTGGAAACACCATATATTTT.

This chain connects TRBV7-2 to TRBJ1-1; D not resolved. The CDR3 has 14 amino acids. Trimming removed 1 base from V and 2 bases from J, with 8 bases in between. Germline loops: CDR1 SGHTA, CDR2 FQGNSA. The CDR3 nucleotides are TGTGCCAGCAGCTTAGGCGGCGGCAACACTGAAGCTTTCTTT. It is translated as CASSLGGGNTEAFF.